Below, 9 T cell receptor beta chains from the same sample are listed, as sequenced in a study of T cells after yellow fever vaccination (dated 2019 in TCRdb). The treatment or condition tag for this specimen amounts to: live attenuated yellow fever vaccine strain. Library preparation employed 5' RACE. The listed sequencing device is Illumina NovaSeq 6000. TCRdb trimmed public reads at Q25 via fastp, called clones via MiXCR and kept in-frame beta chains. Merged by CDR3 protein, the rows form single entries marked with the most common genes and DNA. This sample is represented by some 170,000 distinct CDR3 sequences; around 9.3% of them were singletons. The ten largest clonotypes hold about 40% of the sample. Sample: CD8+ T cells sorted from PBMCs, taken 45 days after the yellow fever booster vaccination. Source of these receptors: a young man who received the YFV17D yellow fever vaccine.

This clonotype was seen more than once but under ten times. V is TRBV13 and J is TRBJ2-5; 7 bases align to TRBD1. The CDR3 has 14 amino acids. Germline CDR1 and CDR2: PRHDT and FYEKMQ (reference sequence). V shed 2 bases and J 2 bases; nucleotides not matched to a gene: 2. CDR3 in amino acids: CASSLPGQQETQYF. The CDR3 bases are TGTGCCAGCAGCTTACCGGGACAGCAAGAGACCCAGTACTTC.

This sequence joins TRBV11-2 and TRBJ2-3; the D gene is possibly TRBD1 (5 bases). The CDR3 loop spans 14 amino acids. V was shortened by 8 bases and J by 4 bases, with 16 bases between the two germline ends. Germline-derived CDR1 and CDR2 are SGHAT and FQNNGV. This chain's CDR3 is CASRGAGRPDTQYF. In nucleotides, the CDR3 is TGTGCCAGCCGCGGAGCAGGGCGCCCAGATACGCAGTATTTT.

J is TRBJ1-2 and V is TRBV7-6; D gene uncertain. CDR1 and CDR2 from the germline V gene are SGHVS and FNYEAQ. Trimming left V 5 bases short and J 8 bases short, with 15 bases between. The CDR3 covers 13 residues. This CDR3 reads CASSPPELGGYTF. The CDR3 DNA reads TGTGCCAGCAGCCCCCCCGAACTCGGCGGCTACACCTTC.

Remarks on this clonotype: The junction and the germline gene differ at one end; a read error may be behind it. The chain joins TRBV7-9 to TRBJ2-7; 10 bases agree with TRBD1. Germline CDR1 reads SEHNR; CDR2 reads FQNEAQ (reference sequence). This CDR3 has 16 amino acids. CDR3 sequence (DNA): TGTGCCAGCAGCGCCGCCCGGGACAGGGGCTCCCACGAGCAGTACTTC. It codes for CASSAARDRGSHEQYF.

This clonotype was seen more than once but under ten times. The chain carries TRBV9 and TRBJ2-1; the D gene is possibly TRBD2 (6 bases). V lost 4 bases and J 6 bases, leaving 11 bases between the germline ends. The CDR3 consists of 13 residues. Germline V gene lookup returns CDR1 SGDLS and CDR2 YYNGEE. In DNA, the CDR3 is TGTGCCAGCAGCAACGGACTAACCAATGAGCAGTTCTTC. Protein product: CASSNGLTNEQFF.

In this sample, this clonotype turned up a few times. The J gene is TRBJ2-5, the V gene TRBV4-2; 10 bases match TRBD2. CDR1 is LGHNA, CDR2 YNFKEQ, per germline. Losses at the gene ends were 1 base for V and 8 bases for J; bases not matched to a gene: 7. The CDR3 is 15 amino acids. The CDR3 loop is CASSQVTTSGVTQYF. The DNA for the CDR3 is TGTGCCAGCAGCCAAGTAACAACTAGCGGGGTTACCCAGTACTTC.

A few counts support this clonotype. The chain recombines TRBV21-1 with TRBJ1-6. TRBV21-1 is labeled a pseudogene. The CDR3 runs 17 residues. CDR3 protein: CASSPHAGDSYNSPLHF. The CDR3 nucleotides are TGTGCCAGCAGCCCCCACGCAGGTGATTCCTATAATTCACCCCTCCACTTT.

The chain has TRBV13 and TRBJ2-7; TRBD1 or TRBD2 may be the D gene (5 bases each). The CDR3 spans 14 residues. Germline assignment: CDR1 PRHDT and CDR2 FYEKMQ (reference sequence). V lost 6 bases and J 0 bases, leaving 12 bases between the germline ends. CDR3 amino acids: CASRGEGPSYEQYF. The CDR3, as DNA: TGTGCCAGCAGGGGTGAGGGGCCCTCCTACGAGCAGTACTTC.

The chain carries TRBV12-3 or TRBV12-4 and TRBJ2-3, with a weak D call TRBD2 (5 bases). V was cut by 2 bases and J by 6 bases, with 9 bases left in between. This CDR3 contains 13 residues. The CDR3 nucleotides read TGTGCCAGCAGTTTAAGTGAGCGGGATACGCAGTATTTT. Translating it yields CASSLSERDTQYF.